These 21 T cell receptor beta chains share one sample of origin, sequenced in a study of blood T cells in healthy people across ages. Alongside a J-beta primer mix, a sample-barcoded 5' primer served in a second PCR lasting about 6 to 12 cycles. Each CDR3 protein is one row after TCRdb ran MiXCR on the 5' RACE reads. The profile covers over 1,200,000 distinct CDR3 sequences, with almost 60% appearing a single time and 6.5% to 8.5% taken by the ten largest. The specimen sequenced was blood. The receptors stem from a man aged 18 to 29 in good health.

The CDR3 DNA follows: TGCAGCGTTTTAGCCGGGAAGAGACCGGGCACTGAAGCTTTCTTT. This codes for CSVLAGKRPGTEAFF. The V call is TRBV29-1, the J call TRBJ1-1; D gene unclear. CDR1 is SQVTM and CDR2 is ANQGSEA in the germline V gene. V dropped 5 bases and J dropped 4 bases, with 20 bases sitting between them. The CDR3 contains 15 residues.

The CDR3 sequence is CASSQEGREFSPLHF. The DNA of the CDR3 is TGCGCCAGCAGCCAAGAAGGCAGGGAATTTTCACCCCTCCACTTT. The chain combines TRBV4-1 with TRBJ1-6; a possible D gene is TRBD1 (5 bases). This CDR3 contains 15 residues. Trimming pared 0 bases from V and 9 bases from J, leaving 12 bases between. Germline V gene lookup returns CDR1 MGHRA and CDR2 YSYEKL.

The chain links TRBV12-3 or TRBV12-4 to TRBJ1-4, with unresolved D. The CDR3 is made up of 14 amino acids. Trimming left V 1 base short and J 3 bases short, with 6 bases between. DNA of the CDR3: TGTGCCAGCAGTTTAGGGTTCGCTAATGAAAAACTGTTTTTT. It translates to CASSLGFANEKLFF.

The rearrangement links TRBV27 to TRBJ2-7; D is undetermined. With 9 bases removed from V and 3 bases from J, the gap between germline ends came to 9 bases. Per the germline V gene, CDR1 is MNHEY and CDR2 is SMNVEV (reference sequence). This CDR3 has 11 residues. The CDR3 spells CARKKNYEQYF. The CDR3 coding sequence is TGTGCCAGGAAAAAAAACTACGAGCAGTACTTC.

This clonotype was found a few times. This rearrangement joins TRBV20-1 to TRBJ2-3, with 12 bases fitting TRBD2. V lost 7 bases to trimming and J lost 7 bases; unmatched junction nucleotides: 15. The CDR3 loop spans 16 amino acids. The V gene's germline CDR1 is DFQATT and CDR2 SNEGSKA (reference sequence). The CDR3 loop is CSGARLAGGPPYTQYF. DNA of the CDR3: TGCAGTGGGGCCCGGCTAGCGGGGGGGCCCCCCTATACGCAGTATTTT.

The chain has TRBV4-3 and TRBJ1-6, with D possibly being TRBD1 (5 bases). V was clipped by 0 bases and J by 8 bases, with 11 bases between them. This CDR3 region has 15 residues. The germline gives CDR1 LGHNA, CDR2 YSLEER. CDR3 sequence: CASSQETGGYSPLHF. For the CDR3, the DNA is TGCGCCAGCAGCCAAGAAACTGGGGGGTATTCACCCCTCCACTTT.

The chain couples TRBV20-1 to TRBJ1-2; D gene unclear. Germline CDR1 and CDR2: DFQATT and SNEGSKA (reference sequence). Trimming cost V 3 bases and J 8 bases, with 19 bases left between them. CDR3 length equals 14 residues. In DNA form, the CDR3 reads TGCAGTGCTAGTTCGCTCAGTCCTAGGGAGGGCTACACCTTC. This gives the protein CSASSLSPREGYTF.

This clonotype was seen only a few times. The chain combines TRBV27 with TRBJ2-3; TRBD2 matches 8 bases. The length of the CDR3 is 14 residues. Germline V CDR1 and CDR2: MNHEY, SMNVEV (reference sequence). Losses at the gene ends were 5 bases for V and 2 bases for J; bases not matched to a gene: 3. The CDR3 spells CASSPGGITDTQYF. Written as DNA, the CDR3 is TGTGCCAGCAGTCCGGGGGGGATCACAGATACGCAGTATTTT.

This clonotype has a handful of counts. The chain combines TRBV10-3 with TRBJ2-7; the D gene is possibly TRBD1 (5 bases). Germline V gene sequence: CDR1 ENHRY, CDR2 SYGVKD. V dropped 3 bases and J dropped 0 bases, with 6 bases sitting between them. The CDR3 length is 13 residues. This chain's CDR3 is CAISEDSSYEQYF. CDR3 DNA sequence: TGTGCCATCAGTGAAGACAGCTCCTACGAGCAGTACTTC.

Here the CDR3 DNA reads TGTGCCAGCAGTTTATCCTACCCCGGACGTGACACTGAAGCTTTCTTT. Its translation is CASSLSYPGRDTEAFF. V gene TRBV27 combines with J gene TRBJ1-1; no clear D. The CDR3 length is 16 residues. CDR1 is MNHEY, CDR2 SMNVEV, per germline (reference sequence). Trimming took 0 bases from V and 3 from J, leaving 14 bases between them.

The rearrangement links TRBV20-1 to TRBJ2-2; D is unclear. V dropped 0 bases and J dropped 0 bases, with 8 bases sitting between them. From germline, CDR1 is DFQATT and CDR2 SNEGSKA (reference sequence). CDR3 length: 15 residues. CDR3 sequence: CSARDGNANTGELFF. The CDR3 DNA reads as TGCAGTGCTAGAGACGGCAACGCGAACACCGGGGAGCTGTTTTTT.

This chain links TRBV6-2 or TRBV6-3 with TRBJ2-7, with D unresolved. Trimming removed 2 bases at V and 2 bases at J, with 10 bases between. The CDR3 totals 14 residues. Per germline, CDR1 MNHEY and CDR2 SVGEGT. The CDR3 sequence: CASSYQMSAYEQYF. The DNA of the CDR3 is TGTGCCAGCAGTTACCAAATGTCGGCCTACGAGCAGTACTTC.

V and J are TRBV4-1 and TRBJ2-3, with TRBD2 matching over 9 bases. V dropped 1 base and J dropped 1; count of bases not matched to a gene: 3. In germline, CDR1 is MGHRA, CDR2 YSYEKL. CDR3 size: 16 residues. The CDR3 DNA sequence: TGCGCCAGCAGCCAAGTCCCTAGCGGGGGCACAGATACGCAGTATTTT. It specifies CASSQVPSGGTDTQYF.

The chain combines TRBV11-2 with TRBJ2-4; the D is unclear. TRBJ2-7 explains the end of the DNA better; the J call may be wrong. The germline V gene has CDR1 SGHAT and CDR2 FQNNGV. This CDR3 spans 13 amino acids. CDR3 residues: CASSFGPWGEQYF. The CDR3 DNA follows: TGTGCCAGCAGCTTTGGCCCCTGGGGCGAGCAGTACTTC.

This clonotype occurred a few times. The chain is built from TRBV28 and TRBJ2-5; D might be TRBD1 (6 bases). Matching the DNA end better, TRBJ2-7 makes the J call doubtful. Germline V gene data show CDR1 as MDHEN and CDR2 as SYDVKM. The CDR3 contains 13 residues. The CDR3 is CASSRTARGEQYF. DNA of the CDR3: TGTGCCAGCAGTCGGACAGCGAGGGGCGAGCAGTACTTC.

V usage is TRBV12-3 or TRBV12-4 and J usage is TRBJ2-7; D is uncertain. The CDR3 contains 15 residues. V lost 6 bases and J lost 3, with 18 bases in between. The CDR3 nucleotides are TGTGCCAGCAGCCATACTAACTCATACTACTACGAGCAGTACTTC. Protein product: CASSHTNSYYYEQYF.

The J gene is TRBJ2-3, the V gene TRBV4-3; 9 bases are shared with TRBD2. Trimming at V came to 5 bases and at J to 2 bases, leaving 5 bases not matched to a gene. CDR1 LGHNA and CDR2 YSLEER come from the germline V gene. This CDR3 has 15 residues. CDR3 coding DNA: TGCGCCAGCAGCTTCCGACTAGCGGACACAGATACGCAGTATTTT. Translating it yields CASSFRLADTDTQYF.

V and J are TRBV4-1 and TRBJ2-5; D is perhaps TRBD1 or TRBD2 (5 bases each). The J call could be wrong; TRBJ2-7 is a better fit for the DNA end. The CDR3 sequence is 17 residues long. The germline V gene encodes CDR1 MGHRA and CDR2 YSYEKL. CDR3 residues: CASSQDWTPTGGYEQYF. The CDR3 DNA reads TGCGCCAGCAGCCAAGACTGGACTCCGACTGGGGGCTACGAGCAGTACTTC.

The chain is built from TRBV6-5 and TRBJ1-5; D ambiguous. V shed 5 bases and J shed 4 bases, with 9 bases lying between them. CDR3 length equals 13 residues. Germline V lookup: CDR1 MNHEY, CDR2 SVGAGI. The CDR3 bases are TGTGCCAGCAGTGTCTCGCCTAATCAGCCCCAGCATTTT. It specifies CASSVSPNQPQHF.

V and J are TRBV5-1 and TRBJ2-2; the match to TRBD1 covers 7 bases. Germline V gene data show CDR1 as SGHRS and CDR2 as YFSETQ. CDR3 size: 14 residues. V lost 4 bases to trimming and J lost 5 bases; unmatched junction nucleotides: 5. In DNA, the CDR3 is TGCGCCAGCAGCGCGATCAGGGGGACCGGGGAGCTGTTTTTT. Translation: CASSAIRGTGELFF. Full variable domain (missing parts from reference TRBV5-1 and TRBJ2-2): KAGVTQTPRYLIKTRGQQVTLSCSPISGHRSVSWYQQTPGQGLQFLFEYFSETQRNKGNFPGRFSGRQFSNSRSEMNVSTLELGDSALYLCASSAIRGTGELFFGEGSRLTVL.

The table lists this clonotype with a few counts. This rearrangement joins TRBV10-3 to TRBJ2-3, with D possibly being TRBD2 (5 bases). CDR1 ENHRY and CDR2 SYGVKD come from the germline V gene. The V end lost 10 bases, the J end lost 2 bases, and 13 bases lay between the germline ends. The CDR3 length is 13 residues. In nucleotides, the CDR3 is TGTGCCACCTCAGGACTCGACACAGATACGCAGTATTTT. It encodes CATSGLDTDTQYF.